This T cell receptor (beta chain) originates from a study of T cell responses to AZD1222 COVID-19 vaccine (dated by TCRdb to the early 2020s). With regard to the full study: TCR sequencing covered 233 trial participants: some 210 given two doses of AZD1222 and 26 given two doses of MenACWY control vaccine. Trial participants were enrolled by age into 18-55, 56-69 and 70-plus year subgroups, with about 150, 28 and 57 TCR-sequenced participants respectively. Paper-wide results and their limitations: Spike-specific TCR breadth and depth rose significantly after two AZD1222 doses compared with day 0 and with MenACWY recipients. Epitopes outside the regions mutated in the B.1.351 and B.1.1.7 variants were reportedly recognized by nearly half of the unique spike-specific TCRs. Conclusions about previously exposed vaccinees are limited because only five to seven AZD1222 recipients were SARS-CoV-2 seropositive at baseline. Vaccine-associated CD4 TCRs spanned the whole spike protein, with dominant responses in regions 160-218 and 743-854. Participants were mostly white British, with more females than males. The authors suggested clonal diversity may have been underestimated. In the small 56-69-year group, the increase in depth fell short of significance, most likely because of low power. Because no samples from the day 14 peak response were available, repertoires could be characterized only after the peak T cell response.

After removal of 2 bases from V and 5 bases from J, the junction retains 2 bases not matched to a gene. CDR1 and CDR2 (SEHNR, FQNEAQ) derive from the germline V gene (reference sequence). Taken from cysteine to phenylalanine, the CDR3 has 14 residues. The retained sequence is limited to the CDR3, 42 bases, with the frame set at the first base. The CDR3 regions of human TCRbeta chains were subjected to immunosequencing. In the paper's pipeline: Repertoire TCRs were checked for matches against a reference library of SARS-CoV-2-specific TCRs that had been generated using the MIRA antigen-specificity platform. Breadth meant the fraction of unique TCRs that were SARS-CoV-2-associated, whereas depth meant the fraction of total T cells that were SARS-CoV-2-associated. Using the MIRA data, every spike-specific TCR was mapped to the spike region that the TCR reacted to and assigned to either a CD4 or a CD8 class. Log10-transformed breadth and depth values were compared by one-way ANOVA with Sidak's multiple comparisons tests. TCRdb retrieved this table from immuneACCESS and kept in-frame rearrangements only. Not all clones are present; in checked studies, unresolved V genes account for under half, and no reason is known for the remainder. V, J and clone size reflect that table, while D and trimming were determined from the DNA. The sample table records 83,000 or so clones; more than 75% of these occur just once. The ten biggest clones cover more than 4.5% of the sample.

Read against the paper, the sample's time point label means: baseline before first vaccination. The treatment or condition label, read with the paper, signifies: meningococcal conjugate vaccine given as trial control. Samples from vaccinated people were obtained from the UK trials COV001 and COV002, which included a single-blind randomized controlled phase 2/3 trial of AZD1222 (ChAdOx1 nCoV-19) in healthy adults. Trial participant PBMC samples were collected at day 0 and day 28 after the second dose for TCRbeta chain sequencing. In this sample, this clone turned up a few times. The antigen it recognizes is unknown. Base-call qualities are not available, and no considerably larger clone is one nucleotide away.

Sequenced here: peripheral blood, sampled on day 0 of MenACWY control vaccination. Rearrangement joined TRBV7-9 to TRBJ1-4; 7 central bases correspond to TRBD1. The TCR was taken from an adult in good health. The DNA sequence is as follows: TGTGCCAGCAGCTTAACACAGGGGAATGAAAAACTGTTTTTT. It translates as CASSLTQGNEKLFF.